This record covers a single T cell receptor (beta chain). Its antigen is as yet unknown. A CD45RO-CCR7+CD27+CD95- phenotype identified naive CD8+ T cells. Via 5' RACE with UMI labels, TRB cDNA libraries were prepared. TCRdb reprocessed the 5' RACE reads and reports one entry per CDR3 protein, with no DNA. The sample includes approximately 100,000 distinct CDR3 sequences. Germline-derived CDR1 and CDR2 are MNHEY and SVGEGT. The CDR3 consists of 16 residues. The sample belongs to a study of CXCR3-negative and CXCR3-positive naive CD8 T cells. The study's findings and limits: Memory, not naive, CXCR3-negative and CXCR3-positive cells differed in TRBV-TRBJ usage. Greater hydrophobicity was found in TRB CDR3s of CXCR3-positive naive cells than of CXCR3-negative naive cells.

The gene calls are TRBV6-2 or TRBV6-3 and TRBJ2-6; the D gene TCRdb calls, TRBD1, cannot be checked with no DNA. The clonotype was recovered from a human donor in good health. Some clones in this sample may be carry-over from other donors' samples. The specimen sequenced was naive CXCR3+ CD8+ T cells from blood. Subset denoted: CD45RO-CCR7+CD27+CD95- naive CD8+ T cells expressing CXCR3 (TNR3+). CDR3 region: CASREGQPSGANVLTF.